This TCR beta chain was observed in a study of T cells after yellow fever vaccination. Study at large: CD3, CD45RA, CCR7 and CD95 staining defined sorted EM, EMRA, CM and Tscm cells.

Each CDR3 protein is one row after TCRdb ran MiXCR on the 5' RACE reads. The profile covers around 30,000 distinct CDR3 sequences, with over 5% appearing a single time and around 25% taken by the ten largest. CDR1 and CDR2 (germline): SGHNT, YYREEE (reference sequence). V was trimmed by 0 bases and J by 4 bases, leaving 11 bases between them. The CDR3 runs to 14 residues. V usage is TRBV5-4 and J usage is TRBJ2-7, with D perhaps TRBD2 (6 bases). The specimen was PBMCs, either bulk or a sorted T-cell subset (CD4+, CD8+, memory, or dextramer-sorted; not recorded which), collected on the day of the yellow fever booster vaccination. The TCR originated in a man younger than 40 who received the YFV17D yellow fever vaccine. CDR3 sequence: CASSLEEGPYEQYF. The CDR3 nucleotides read TGTGCCAGCAGCTTGGAGGAGGGTCCGTACGAGCAGTACTTC.